This T cell receptor (beta chain) was captured by sequencing in a study of T cells in Graves' hyperthyroidism and ophthalmopathy (dated by TCRdb to about 2019). Study-wide context: Peripheral blood samples were taken at initial diagnosis, before any treatment was given. A discovery cohort of about a hundred patients, about 40 with Graves' ophthalmopathy and over 55 with stable Graves' hyperthyroidism, was used to find distinguishing TCR V-J signatures. Whether ophthalmopathy could be predicted prospectively was tested in an independent validation cohort made up of about 20 hyperthyroidism patients plus 17 patients who later progressed to ophthalmopathy. The approximately 90 discovery patients were divided at random into training and test sets in a 7:3 ratio. The study also compared thyroid tissue and blood T-cell repertoires from several Graves' hyperthyroidism patients. Following sampling, methimazole starting at 30 mg daily was given to hyperthyroidism patients, and high-dose intravenous methylprednisolone was given to ophthalmopathy patients. According to the paper, TCR Vbeta CDR3 sequencing was carried out on 120 to 150 peripheral blood samples, which came from fewer than 50 ophthalmopathy, around 74 hyperthyroidism and approximately 17 progressor patients. General conclusions and limits of the study: Most expanded thyroid clonotypes (frequency above 0.001) were also found in blood, which suggests that blood repertoires may mirror thyroid immune responses. In validation, the model predicted progression to ophthalmopathy a median of roughly 6.2 months before onset, with about 67% sensitivity and nearly 75% specificity. In cross-validation, a model built on a 13 V-J signature told ophthalmopathy apart from stable hyperthyroidism with under 90% sensitivity and about 81% specificity, and in testing the same model reached 80%/75%. No statistical method was used to fix the sample size in advance, and group allocation was not hidden from the investigators.

Ophthalmopathy patients had moderately to severely active disease, with a Clinical Activity Score of 3 or more, a NOSPECS grade of 4 or more, and a disease duration of less than 3 months. Exclusion was applied to patients with uncontrolled infections, other autoimmune diseases, pregnancy or lactation. Diagnoses relied on clinical symptoms, serum thyroxine and TRAb, thyroid ultrasound and orbital computed tomography. Ficoll-Paque density gradient centrifugation was used to isolate PBMCs from 8.5 to 10 ml of fresh peripheral blood. Trizol reagent was used to extract total RNA, and RNA quality was then checked on an Agilent 2100 Bioanalyzer. TCR beta CDR3 regions were amplified from RNA transcripts. The first round of RT-PCR for the TCR CDR3 was performed with the HTBI primer set and the Qiagen OneStep RT-PCR kit. Libraries were constructed in a second round of multiplex PCR, after which size selection and purification were carried out. The libraries were sequenced on an Illumina HiSeq2000 using paired-end 100 bp reads. As for the original processing: SOAPnuke was used to process the raw data, with reads discarded if the reads contained adapters or uncalled bases, had a mean Phred below 15, or lacked an exact constant-primer or identifier match. High-quality paired reads were merged using COPE v1.2.5, and each unique nucleotide sequence was defined as a clonotype. MiTCR v1.1 was used to align clonotypes to the IMGT TRBV, TRBD and TRBJ reference segments. Analysis was restricted to V-J combinations with a frequency above 0.0001, which covered 98% to 99.2% of repertoires. The TCS score was defined as F50 (clonal expansion) divided by E x V (chaos), with BLOSUM62-based TCRdist calculated between CDR3 peptides within each V-J. Welch's t-statistics and random forest reduced just over 500 V-J features to roughly 13, which were used in a naive Bayes classifier (R e1071). TCRdb redid the processing of the public reads, applying fastp at Q25 and MiXCR, and retained in-frame beta chains. Every entry covers one CDR3 protein and lists the most common genes and DNA from its rows. These V and J calls rely on TCRdb rather than the paper's analysis. Here the sample has hundreds of thousands of distinct CDR3 sequences; around 13% occur a single time. The ten largest account for around 12% of the sample.

The CDR3 runs 17 residues from the cysteine to the phenylalanine. The entry retains the CDR3 DNA only, 51 bases that are in frame from base 1. The germline V gene (reference sequence) sets CDR1 to GTSNPN and CDR2 to SVGIG. V trim: 4 bases; J trim: 13 bases; unmatched bases: 20. About this clonotype: Its antigen is currently not known. Per-nucleotide qualities are absent, and no much larger clonotype sits a single base away.

Rearrangement joined TRBV30 to TRBJ2-5, and TRBD2 aligns with 14 junction nucleotides. The TCR originated in a woman between 50 and 59 years old with Graves' ophthalmopathy. The sequenced sample was blood. The DNA sequence is given as TGTGCCTGGACCAAGTCAGGACTAGCGGGAGGCCGAGGGCGTTTGTACTTC. Its protein product is CAWTKSGLAGGRGRLYF.